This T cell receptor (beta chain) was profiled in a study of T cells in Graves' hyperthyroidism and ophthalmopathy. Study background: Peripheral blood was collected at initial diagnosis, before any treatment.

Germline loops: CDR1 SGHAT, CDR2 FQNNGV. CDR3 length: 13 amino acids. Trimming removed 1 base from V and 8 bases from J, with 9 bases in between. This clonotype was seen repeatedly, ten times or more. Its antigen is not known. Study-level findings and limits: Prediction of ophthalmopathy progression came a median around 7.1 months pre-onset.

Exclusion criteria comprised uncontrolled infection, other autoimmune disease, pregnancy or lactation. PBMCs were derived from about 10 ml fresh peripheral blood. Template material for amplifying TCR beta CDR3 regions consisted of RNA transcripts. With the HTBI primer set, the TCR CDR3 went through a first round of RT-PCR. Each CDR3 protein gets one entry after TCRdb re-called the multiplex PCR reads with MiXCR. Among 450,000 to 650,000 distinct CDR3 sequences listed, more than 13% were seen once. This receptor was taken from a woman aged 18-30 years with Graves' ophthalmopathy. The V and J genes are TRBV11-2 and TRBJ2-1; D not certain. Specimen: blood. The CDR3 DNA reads TGTGCCAGCAGCTTAGCTCTTGCCGATGAGCAGTTCTTC. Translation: CASSLALADEQFF.